Listed here are 27 T cell receptor beta chains from one sample, sequenced in a study of T-cell memory formation after mild COVID-19. TCRdb reprocessed the 5' RACE reads with MiXCR, giving one entry per CDR3 protein. The sample lists fewer than 35,000 distinct CDR3 sequences; about 16% were seen once. The sequencing sample was made of PBMCs or a T cell subset sorted from them (not recorded which). The receptors come from an adult who had mild COVID-19 (a few samples of this study predate the infection). Cell type and time point are not known.

This clonotype was picked up many times. This sequence joins TRBV5-1 and TRBJ2-5; D gene ambiguous. The CDR3 has 16 residues. Germline V gene data show CDR1 as SGHRS and CDR2 as YFSETQ. Trimming took off 4 bases at V and 1 base at J, with 17 bases between the two ends. The CDR3 DNA reads as TGCGCCAGCAGCCCCAACCCCGGCGGTGCCCAAGAGACCCAGTACTTC. Its protein product is CASSPNPGGAQETQYF. The full variable domain, with the rest looked up from reference TRBV5-1 and TRBJ2-5, is KAGVTQTPRYLIKTRGQQVTLSCSPISGHRSVSWYQQTPGQGLQFLFEYFSETQRNKGNFPGRFSGRQFSNSRSEMNVSTLELGDSALYLCASSPNPGGAQETQYFGPGTRLLVL.

This clonotype was found many times. The chain uses TRBV29-1 and TRBJ1-5, with D unresolved. Germline CDR1 reads SQVTM; CDR2 reads ANQGSEA. Trimming took 7 bases from V and 6 from J, leaving 13 bases between them. There are 12 residues in the CDR3. The CDR3 region has the DNA TGCAGCGCCACGAAGGACGGTCAGCCCCAGCATTTT. Translating it yields CSATKDGQPQHF.

There are many counts of this clonotype. V usage is TRBV7-9 and J usage is TRBJ2-7; weak D call: TRBD1 (6 bases). The CDR3 sequence is 15 residues long. Trimming stripped 4 bases from V and 2 bases from J, with 15 bases between. Looked up from germline, CDR1 is SEHNR and CDR2 is FQNEAQ (reference sequence). For the CDR3, the DNA is TGTGCCAGCAGCTCCGGGACACTAGTTACCTACGAGCAGTACTTC. Residues: CASSSGTLVTYEQYF.

This clonotype has ten or more counts. V usage is TRBV7-3 and J usage is TRBJ2-1, with 8 nucleotides matching TRBD1. Germline CDR1 and CDR2: SGHTA and FQGTGA. CDR3 length equals 15 residues. The V gene end was trimmed by 4 bases and the J gene end by 2 bases; junction bases not matched to a gene: 4. The CDR3 DNA is TGTGCCAGCAGCTCCGACAGGGGCCCCTACAATGAGCAGTTCTTC. It translates to CASSSDRGPYNEQFF.

This clonotype was found many times. The chain employs TRBV18 and TRBJ2-1; D possibly corresponds to TRBD1 (6 bases). The germline gives CDR1 KGHSH, CDR2 LQKENI. The V gene lost 0 bases and the J gene lost 7 bases, with 13 bases spanning the gap. The CDR3 contains 15 residues. CDR3 residues: CASSPPGHHGNEQFF. As DNA, the CDR3 is TGTGCCAGCTCACCACCGGGACACCACGGGAATGAGCAGTTCTTC.

The rearrangement uses TRBV7-9 and TRBJ2-1; no reliable D call. In germline, CDR1 is SEHNR, CDR2 FQNEAQ (reference sequence). V was shortened by 9 bases and J by 0 bases, with 9 bases between the two germline ends. CDR3 length equals 13 residues. CDR3 residues: CASGRSSYNEQFF. In nucleotides, the CDR3 is TGTGCCAGTGGTCGAAGCTCCTACAATGAGCAGTTCTTC. Filled out from reference TRBV7-9 and TRBJ2-1, the complete variable domain reads DTGVSQNPRHKITKRGQNVTFRCDPISEHNRLYWYRQTLGQGPEFLTYFQNEAQLEKSRLLSDRFSAERPKGSFSTLEIQRTEQGDSAMYLCASGRSSYNEQFFGPGTRLTVL.

The sample holds a few counts of this clonotype. This chain connects TRBV2 to TRBJ1-2; no reliable D call. Germline V CDR1 and CDR2: SNHLY, FYNNEI. V dropped 4 bases and J dropped 0 bases, with 6 bases sitting between them. This CDR3 is 13 amino acids long. The CDR3 loop is CASSGETNYGYTF. The CDR3 DNA is TGTGCCAGCAGTGGGGAAACTAACTATGGCTACACCTTC.

There are many counts of this clonotype. The CDR3 reads CASSSYSAVSYNEQFF. The CDR3 nucleotides are TGTGCCAGCAGCTCTTACAGTGCAGTCTCCTACAATGAGCAGTTCTTC. The chain has TRBV7-2 and TRBJ2-1; D unresolved. Trimming left V 4 bases short and J 0 bases short, with 13 bases between. Germline CDR1 reads SGHTA; CDR2 reads FQGNSA. This CDR3 has 16 amino acids.

This clonotype was seen repeatedly, ten times or more. This chain links TRBV7-3 with TRBJ2-3, with D perhaps TRBD2 (5 bases). V was clipped by 4 bases and J by 0 bases, with 23 bases between them. CDR3 length: 19 residues. Germline V gene data show CDR1 as SGHTA and CDR2 as FQGTGA. CDR3 in DNA: TGTGCCAGCAGCTCGAAGGGAGCGGCAACCAATCCAAGCACAGATACGCAGTATTTT. Amino acid sequence: CASSSKGAATNPSTDTQYF. The whole variable domain, filled in from reference TRBV7-3 and TRBJ2-3, reads GAGVSQTPSNKVTEKGKYVELRCDPISGHTALYWYRQSLGQGPEFLIYFQGTGAADDSGLPNDRFFAVRPEGSVSTLKIQRTERGDSAVYLCASSSKGAATNPSTDTQYFGPGTRLTVL.

Ten or more counts support this clonotype. The V call is TRBV6-4, the J call TRBJ1-5; D may be TRBD1 (5 bases). Trimming left V 3 bases short and J 0 bases short, with 9 bases between. Germline CDR1 MRHNA, CDR2 SNTAGT. The CDR3 spans 15 residues. The CDR3 DNA reads as TGTGCCAGCAGTGATGTAGGGGATAGCAATCAGCCCCAGCATTTT. Translation: CASSDVGDSNQPQHF.

This clonotype was counted ten times or more. This chain uses TRBV12-3 or TRBV12-4 with TRBJ2-3; the match to TRBD2 covers 9 bases. The V segment lost 0 bases and the J segment 0 bases; nucleotides outside the gene matches: 1. The CDR3 has 16 amino acids. In nucleotides, the CDR3 is TGTGCCAGCAGTTTAGCAGCGGGGGGTAGCACAGATACGCAGTATTTT. Its translation: CASSLAAGGSTDTQYF.

This clonotype was seen ten or more times. This chain connects TRBV18 to TRBJ2-7, with TRBD1 matching over 11 bases. Germline values: CDR1 KGHSH, CDR2 LQKENI. V lost 6 bases, J lost 6 bases, and 10 bases stayed unmatched. The CDR3 sequence is 15 residues long. CDR3 nucleotides: TGTGCCAGCTCCCGAGCGGGACAGGGGGGCCCCGAGCAGTACTTC. Amino acid sequence: CASSRAGQGGPEQYF.

This clonotype was counted a few times. The chain links TRBV18 to TRBJ1-2; D gene unclear. Trimming pared 0 bases from V and 2 bases from J, leaving 7 bases between. CDR3 length: 14 residues. Germline CDR1 KGHSH, CDR2 LQKENI. CDR3 amino acids: CASSPPGNNYGYTF. The CDR3 region has the DNA TGTGCCAGCTCACCACCGGGGAACAACTATGGCTACACCTTC.

This clonotype was recorded at least ten times. The V call is TRBV12-3 or TRBV12-4, the J call TRBJ2-1, with 8 bases fitting TRBD2. V trimming: 4 bases; J trimming: 3 bases; junction bases outside the gene matches: 8. The CDR3 sequence is 16 residues long. This chain's CDR3 is CASSSFTGGNYNEQFF. The CDR3 DNA reads as TGTGCCAGCAGTTCCTTTACGGGGGGGAACTACAATGAGCAGTTCTTC.

This clonotype was seen repeatedly, ten times or more. This rearrangement joins TRBV18 to TRBJ2-3; D perhaps matches TRBD2 (6 bases). The CDR3 covers 15 residues. Germline CDR1 is KGHSH and CDR2 is LQKENI. The ends were cut back, 9 bases at V and 0 bases at J, with 16 bases in the middle. The CDR3 reads CASRDGTSSTDTQYF. Written as DNA, the CDR3 is TGTGCCAGTCGAGATGGGACTTCTAGCACAGATACGCAGTATTTT.

This clonotype was seen at least ten times. This chain joins TRBV7-2 and TRBJ2-7; 8 positions agree with TRBD2. This CDR3 spans 16 amino acids. The ends lost 6 bases at V and 3 bases at J; junction bases unmatched: 13. CDR1 is SGHTA, CDR2 FQGNSA, per germline. CDR3 DNA: TGTGCCAGCAGTCTCAGCGGGGGAAACCCTAACTACGAGCAGTACTTC. Encoded protein: CASSLSGGNPNYEQYF.

The rearrangement links TRBV5-5 to TRBJ1-1; no firm D call. The CDR3 length is 15 residues. The germline V gene encodes CDR1 SGHKS and CDR2 YYEKEE (reference sequence). V was clipped by 1 base and J by 2 bases, with 12 bases between them. The CDR3 DNA is TGTGCCAGCAGCTTGAGTTTGGGGTTAAACACTGAAGCTTTCTTT. Translation: CASSLSLGLNTEAFF.

The count of this clonotype is one. The rearrangement joins TRBV3-1 to TRBJ1-3; 8 positions agree with TRBD1. Per the germline V gene, CDR1 is LGHDT and CDR2 is YNNKEL (reference sequence). The CDR3 is 14 amino acids. With V trimmed by 4 bases and J by 4 bases, 3 bases remained unmatched. The CDR3: CASSPGTGGNTIYF. The CDR3 nucleotides read TGTGCCAGCAGCCCCGGGACAGGAGGAAACACCATATATTTT. The variable domain in full, completed from reference TRBV3-1 and TRBJ1-3, reads DTAVSQTPKYLVTQMGNDKSIKCEQNLGHDTMYWYKQDSKKFLKIMFSYNNKELIINETVPNRFSPKSPDKAHLNLHINSLELGDSAVYFCASSPGTGGNTIYFGEGSWLTVV.

This clonotype showed up many times. The V and J genes are TRBV11-2 and TRBJ1-6; D may be TRBD1 (6 bases). Per germline, CDR1 SGHAT and CDR2 FQNNGV. The CDR3 is 16 amino acids. V was clipped by 3 bases and J by 6 bases, with 15 bases between them. This CDR3 is CASSLFGGTINSPLHF. CDR3 sequence (DNA): TGTGCCAGCAGCTTGTTTGGAGGGACAATTAATTCACCCCTCCACTTT.

This clonotype was counted at least ten times. This sequence joins TRBV24-1 and TRBJ2-1; tentative D call: TRBD2 (6 bases). The CDR3 is 14 residues long. The germline gives CDR1 KGHDR, CDR2 SFDVKD. Between the trimmed V and J ends, which lost 4 bases and 12 bases, there was a span of 18 bases. This CDR3 reads CATSDIAERGGQFF. CDR3 nucleotides: TGTGCCACCAGTGACATAGCGGAGAGAGGTGGGCAGTTCTTC.

This clonotype was picked up many times. V and J are TRBV3-1 and TRBJ1-5; 7 bases are a match to TRBD1. This CDR3 region has 13 residues. The germline V gene encodes CDR1 LGHDT and CDR2 YNNKEL (reference sequence). After removal of 3 bases from V and 7 bases from J, the junction contained 3 bases not matched to a gene. CDR3 in DNA: TGTGCCAGCAGCCAGGACAGGATGCAGCCCCAGCATTTT. As protein: CASSQDRMQPQHF.

This clonotype appeared a few times. V is TRBV19 and J is TRBJ1-2; 9 bases are shared with TRBD1. V gave up 3 bases and J gave up 2 bases; unmatched junction bases: 13. The CDR3 spans 18 residues. The germline gives CDR1 LNHDA, CDR2 SQIVND (reference sequence). The CDR3 DNA is TGTGCCAGTAGTATTGGGTCTCGGACAGGGGCGCCGAACTATGGCTACACCTTC. It codes for CASSIGSRTGAPNYGYTF.

The chain couples TRBV18 to TRBJ1-5; TRBD1 matches at 7 bases. The CDR3 has 15 amino acids. Germline CDR1 KGHSH, CDR2 LQKENI. J was trimmed by 7 bases and V by 6 bases; bases with no gene match: 12. CDR3 DNA sequence: TGTGCCAGCTCCCGAAAGGGGGCAGGGGACCAGCCCCAGCATTTT. Translation: CASSRKGAGDQPQHF.

V and J are TRBV12-3 or TRBV12-4 and TRBJ1-2; 7 nucleotides agree with TRBD1. There are 14 residues in the CDR3. V trimming: 2 bases; J trimming: 9 bases; junction bases outside the gene matches: 9. CDR3 bases: TGTGCCAGCAGTTTATGGCAGGGGGAGAGGAGCTACACCTTC. This translates into CASSLWQGERSYTF.

The genes are TRBV10-2 and TRBJ1-5; D not resolved. Germline-derived CDR1 and CDR2 are WSHSY and SAAADI. The CDR3 sequence is 16 residues long. V dropped 0 bases and J dropped 4 bases, with 13 bases sitting between them. In DNA, the CDR3 is TGCGCCAGCAGTGAGTCCATGGGGTCACTAAATCAGCCCCAGCATTTT. Translation gives CASSESMGSLNQPQHF.

This rearrangement joins TRBV30 to TRBJ2-1; 7 positions agree with TRBD1. The CDR3 runs 15 residues. The V gene's germline CDR1 is GTSNPN and CDR2 SVGIG (reference sequence). V lost 3 bases to trimming and J lost 0 bases; unmatched junction nucleotides: 5. DNA of the CDR3: TGTGCCTGGAGCGGACAGGTGGCCTCCTACAATGAGCAGTTCTTC. It encodes CAWSGQVASYNEQFF.

This clonotype came up many times. This sequence joins TRBV9 and TRBJ2-5; weak D call: TRBD1 (6 bases). CDR1 is SGDLS, CDR2 YYNGEE, per germline. The V and J ends lost 2 bases and 4 bases respectively, with 12 bases between them. This CDR3 is 14 amino acids long. CDR3 DNA: TGTGCCAGCAGCGTGGGGGTAGGGGGAGAGACCCAGTACTTC. Translated: CASSVGVGGETQYF.